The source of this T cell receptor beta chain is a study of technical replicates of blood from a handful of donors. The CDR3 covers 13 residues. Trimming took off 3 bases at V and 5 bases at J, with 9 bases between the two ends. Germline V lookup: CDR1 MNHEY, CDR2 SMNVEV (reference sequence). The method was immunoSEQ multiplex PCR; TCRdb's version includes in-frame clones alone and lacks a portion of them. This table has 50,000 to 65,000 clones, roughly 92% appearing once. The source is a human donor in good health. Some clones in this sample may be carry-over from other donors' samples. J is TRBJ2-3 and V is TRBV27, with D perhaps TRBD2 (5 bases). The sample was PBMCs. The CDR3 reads CASSLSGIDTQYF. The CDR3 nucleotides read TGTGCCAGCAGTTTGTCCGGGATAGATACGCAGTATTTT.